This TCR beta chain was captured in a study of PD-1 blockade in classical Hodgkin lymphoma. Across the study: A 3 mg/kg intravenous dose of nivolumab was received by patients every 2 weeks.

Each of the patients experienced relapse following autologous stem cell transplantation, and their brentuximab vedotin exposure differed. The CDR3 has 15 amino acids. The ends lost 5 bases at V and 5 bases at J; junction bases unmatched: 6. CDR1 and CDR2 (germline): MDHEN, SYDVKM. Sequencing used immunoSEQ multiplex PCR; TCRdb keeps in-frame clones, though not all of them. The sample lists tens of thousands of clones, approximately 85% seen once, with 32% in the top ten. The TCR comes from a human donor with classical Hodgkin lymphoma. The V call is TRBV28, the J call TRBJ1-4, with TRBD1 matching over 9 bases. Sequencing was performed on peripheral blood mononuclear cells (PBMCs), taken at baseline. CDR3 in DNA: TGTGCCAGCAGTGCCCCCGGGACAGGGAATGAAAAACTGTTTTTT. This gives the protein CASSAPGTGNEKLFF.